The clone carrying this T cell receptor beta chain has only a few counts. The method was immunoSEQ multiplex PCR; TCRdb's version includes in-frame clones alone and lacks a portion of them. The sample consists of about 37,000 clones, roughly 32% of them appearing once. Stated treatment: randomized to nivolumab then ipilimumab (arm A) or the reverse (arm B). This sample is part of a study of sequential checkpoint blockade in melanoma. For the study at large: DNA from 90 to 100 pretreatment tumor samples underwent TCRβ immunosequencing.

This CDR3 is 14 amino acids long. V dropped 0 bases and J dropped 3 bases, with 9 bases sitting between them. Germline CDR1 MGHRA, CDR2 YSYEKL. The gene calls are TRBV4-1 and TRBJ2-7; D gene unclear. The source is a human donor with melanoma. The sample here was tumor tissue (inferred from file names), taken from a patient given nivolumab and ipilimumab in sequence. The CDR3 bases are TGCGCCAGCAGCCAAGATCGAGGCGGCTACGAGCAGTACTTC. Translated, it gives CASSQDRGGYEQYF.